A few counts support the clone carrying this TCR beta chain. Antigen unknown. The sample belongs to a study of spatial heterogeneity in lung cancer. Study details: An average of more than ten raw reads was observed per unique TCR and UMI combination.

V was pared by 5 bases and J by 0 bases, with 13 bases between. In germline, CDR1 is DFQATT, CDR2 SNEGSKA (reference sequence). CDR3 length: 14 residues. Findings of the study overall: Compared with follow-up, resection was when ubiquitous expanded tumor TCRs appeared in blood more.

TCRdb recomputed calls from the 5' RACE reads with MiXCR, one row per CDR3 protein. This table holds some 23,000 distinct CDR3 sequences, roughly 7.2% found once. The sample's time point: sample taken at primary tumor resection. Sequencing was performed on whole RNA extracted from tumor and nontumor lung tissue, or from frozen PBMC, and the material was left unsorted. The chain links TRBV20-1 to TRBJ2-5; D may correspond to TRBD1 or TRBD2 (6 bases each). Sequenced material: PBMCs, taken at surgery. This TCR came from a male donor with early-stage non-small cell lung cancer. The CDR3 bases are TGCAGTGCTCCCCGAGGGGGGAACCAAGAGACCCAGTACTTC. Amino acid sequence: CSAPRGGNQETQYF.